This T cell receptor (beta chain) was observed in a study of shared clonotypes between healthy human individuals (dated by TCRdb to about 2020). A note on the overall study: A couple of women and a few men aged 18 to 49 years were included in the cohort. Libraries were prepared and TCR repertoires were sequenced by different laboratories using diverse techniques, in order to increase sequencing depth and limit assay-specific biases. The study deeply sequenced blood TCR repertoires of five healthy adults to estimate repertoire size and the extent of clonotype sharing between individuals. Between about 0.94 and 8.9 billion PBMCs per donor were obtained by leukapheresis. For each donor, CD4 naive and CD4 memory were each given three plates, CD8 naive was given two plates, and CD8 memory was given one plate.

This clone was counted only a few times. Its antigen is unknown. No per-base quality is available; no much larger clone lies one base away. Using the deep immunoSEQ assay, multiplex PCR amplified TCR CDR3 regions from genomic DNA. Extracted genomic DNA from each cell subset was spread evenly across all wells of several immunoSEQ 96-well plates, with each plate serving as a replicate. Each replicate PCR for sorted subsets received around 200 ng genomic DNA, equal to about 30,000 T cell genomes. Purified libraries were measured with a Qubit 3.0 fluorometer, size-checked on a Bioanalyzer 2100, and measured again with the KAPA Library Quantification kit. A separate single-read 150-cycle Illumina NextSeq 550 flow cell was used to sequence each immunoSEQ 96-well plate. Concerning the study's data processing: The immunoSEQ output contained only junctional sequences without quality scores, so filtering could not match that applied to full-length reads. To assign V/J genes and CDR3, sequences were annotated against IMGT germline references using PyIR, a Python wrapper for IgBLAST v1.9. Any read was removed if the V/J assignment was weak (E-value above 1e-6), the CDR3 was missing, or the read contained stop codons, out-of-frame junctions, or ambiguous translated residues. V3J clonotypes were defined as sequences sharing an identical inferred V gene, J gene, and CDR3 amino acid sequence. To compute the percentage overlap between repertoires, the number of shared unique clonotypes was divided by the size of the smaller repertoire. Three approaches were used to assess repertoire richness: RTK rarefaction, the Chao1 estimator, and Recon v2.1 estimates of unobserved clonotypes. OLGA was used to compute generation probabilities for all TCRbeta clonotypes that the gDNA method yielded from a few donors. TCRdb stores this immuneACCESS table with in-frame sequences only. Part of the clones is absent; in the studies checked, under half of the shortfall reflects unresolved V genes, and no reason is known for the rest. V, J and clone size are taken as reported in that table, and D and trimming were inferred from the DNA itself. Counted in this sample were over a million clones; about 84% of them appeared once. The top ten clones comprise roughly 0.61% of the sample.

The study at large found these results: Only blood was sampled, and tissue TCR repertoires likely differ from those in blood. Estimated clonotype richness was generally larger for naive than for memory subsets. Even with the large sequencing depth, rarefaction of the sorted-subset datasets indicated that sequencing was incomplete. The genetic and exposure-history diversity represented was limited by the small number of donors. Compared with non-shared clonotypes, the clonotypes found in all four sorted-subset donors had higher generation probabilities. Based on pairwise subsampling, the degree of clonotype sharing among donors was expected to be affected by sequencing depth. Sharing across a handful of donors was observed for around 4.8% of naive CD4, over 3% of naive CD8, over 2% of memory CD4, and around 0.42% of memory CD8 clonotypes.

As encoded in the germline V gene, CDR1 is MNHEY while CDR2 is SVGAGI. Trimming takes 7 bases from V and 0 bases from J, and the germline ends sit 12 bases apart. The CDR3 runs 14 amino acids, cysteine and phenylalanine included. Only the CDR3 portion is preserved as DNA: 42 bases, with reading frame beginning at the first base. The donors were healthy, HIV-negative adults who had no recently reported acute infections or vaccinations. All donors were Caucasian adults living in Nashville, Tennessee, USA. CD4+ T cells were enriched through magnetic negative selection, after which naive cells were positively selected on CD45RA and the remaining negative fraction served as the memory subset. After blood collection by leukapheresis, PBMCs were isolated using Ficoll-Histopaque density gradient centrifugation and then cryopreserved in the vapor phase of liquid nitrogen. Analytical flow cytometry was used to check the purity and quantity of each magnetically sorted T cell population. Genomic DNA was isolated from each sorted fraction and quantified by UV absorbance on a Nanodrop 2000c.

This sequence originates from a man aged 18 to 29 in good health. Some clones in this sample may be carry-over from other donors' samples. Sequenced material: memory CD4+ T cells from PBMCs. What this sample's cell subset or site label stands for: CD45RA-negative fraction. The sequence joins TRBV6-5 to TRBJ2-5; matching of 6 bases hints at TRBD2 as the D gene. The nucleotide sequence reads TGTGCCAGCACCGATAGCGGAAACCAAGAGACCCAGTACTTC. It translates as CASTDSGNQETQYF.